This T cell receptor beta chain emerged from a study of tumor-infiltrating lymphocytes in primary liver carcinoma. Background on the study: Men as well as women, aged 30 to 69 years, made up the patients. Study-level points and caveats: Tumor region pairs showed greater overlap than either tumor-adjacent or tumor-blood pairs did.

Germline V lookup: CDR1 SGDLS, CDR2 YYNGEE. The CDR3 spans 12 residues. The table lists this clonotype with a count of one. What it recognizes is unknown. At one of its ends the junction is not consistent with the germline gene, which may arise from a read error. From about 19-30 mg of unsorted bulk tissue, DNA and RNA were co-extracted together. Patients diagnosed with primary liver carcinoma received treatment through surgical resection. The investigators made TCR beta cDNA from about 500 ng total RNA, using a constant-region primer. It was through three nested multiplex PCR rounds of slightly modified ARM-PCR that TCR beta libraries arose. TRBV1-TRBV30 forward and Cbeta reverse primers drove the first two roughly 10-cycle rounds. TCRdb re-analysed the multiplex PCR reads in MiXCR, keeping a single row per CDR3 protein. The sample holds about 43,000 distinct CDR3 sequences; around 72% are singletons and the top ten take 15% to 20%.

This TCR came from a man aged 35 to 55 with primary liver carcinoma and hepatitis B virus infection. The J gene is TRBJ1-6, the V gene TRBV9; D gene ambiguous. Sequencing used liver tumor tissue from sampling region 2. Subset: tumor region T2, inferior pole. CDR3 in DNA: TGTGCCAGCAGCGTAGTTGAATCACCCCTCCATTTT. Its protein product is CASSVVESPLHF. Together with reference TRBV9 and TRBJ1-6, the CDR3 gives the full variable domain: DSGVTQTPKHLITATGQRVTLRCSPRSGDLSVYWYQQSLDQGLQFLIQYYNGEERAKGNILERFSAQQFPDLHSELNLSSLELGDSALYFCASSVVESPLHFGNGTRLTVT.